This paragraph reports one T cell receptor beta chain. This record belongs to a study of shared T cell receptors in the human thymus. CDR1 and CDR2 from the germline V gene are SGHVS and FNYEAQ. V shed 5 bases and J 4 bases; nucleotides not matched to a gene: 6. The CDR3 is 15 amino acids. TCRdb keeps only in-frame clones here, not all; method: immunoSEQ multiplex PCR. Of around 340,000 clones in the sample, more than 85% are singletons; the top ten hold approximately 0.02%. This TCR came from a human donor. The chain uses TRBV7-6 and TRBJ2-2, with 8 bases identical to TRBD1. The source material was thymocytes. CDR3 in amino acids: CASSRTGGSTGELFF. CDR3 DNA sequence: TGTGCCAGCAGCAGAACAGGGGGAAGCACCGGGGAGCTGTTTTTT. Together with reference TRBV7-6 and TRBJ2-2, the CDR3 gives the full variable domain: GAGVSQSPRYKVTKRGQDVALRCDPISGHVSLYWYRQALGQGPEFLTYFNYEAQQDKSGLPNDRFSAERPEGSISTLTIQRTEQRDSAMYRCASSRTGGSTGELFFGEGSRLTVL.